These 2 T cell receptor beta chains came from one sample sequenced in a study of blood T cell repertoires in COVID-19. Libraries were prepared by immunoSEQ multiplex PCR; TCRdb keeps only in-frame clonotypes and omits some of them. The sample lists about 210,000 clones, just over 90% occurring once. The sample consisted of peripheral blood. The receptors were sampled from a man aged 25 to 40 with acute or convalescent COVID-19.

CDR3 region: CASSPGTGKYGYTF. The CDR3 DNA reads TGCGCCAGCAGCCCCGGGACAGGGAAATATGGCTACACCTTC. V is TRBV5-1 and J is TRBJ1-2; 9 bases align to TRBD1. CDR1 is SGHRS, CDR2 YFSETQ, per germline. The junction had 6 bases not matched to a gene; V was cut back by 4 bases and J by 5 bases. This CDR3 has 14 residues.

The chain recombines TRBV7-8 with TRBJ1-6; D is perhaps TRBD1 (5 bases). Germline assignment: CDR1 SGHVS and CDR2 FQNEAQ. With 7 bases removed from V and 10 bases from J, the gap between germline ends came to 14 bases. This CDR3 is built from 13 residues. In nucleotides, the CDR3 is TGTGCCAGCACCCCGACAGAAGGATCACCCCTCCACTTT. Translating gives CASTPTEGSPLHF. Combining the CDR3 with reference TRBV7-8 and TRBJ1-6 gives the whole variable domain GAGVSQSPRYKVAKRGQDVALRCDPISGHVSLFWYQQALGQGPEFLTYFQNEAQLDKSGLPSDRFFAERPEGSVSTLKIQRTQQEDSAVYLCASTPTEGSPLHFGNGTRLTVT.